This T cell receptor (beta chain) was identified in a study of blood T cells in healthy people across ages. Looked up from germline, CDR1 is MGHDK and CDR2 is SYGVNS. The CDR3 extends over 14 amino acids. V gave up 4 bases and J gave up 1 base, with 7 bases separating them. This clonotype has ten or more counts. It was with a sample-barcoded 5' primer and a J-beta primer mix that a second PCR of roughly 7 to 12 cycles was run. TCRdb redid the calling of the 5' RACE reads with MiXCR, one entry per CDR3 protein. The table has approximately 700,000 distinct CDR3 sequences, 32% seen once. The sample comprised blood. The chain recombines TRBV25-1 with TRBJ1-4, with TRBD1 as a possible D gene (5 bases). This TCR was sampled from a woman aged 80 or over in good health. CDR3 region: CASSVGVTNEKLFF. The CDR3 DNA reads TGTGCCAGCAGTGTAGGGGTAACTAATGAAAAACTGTTTTTT.